This T cell receptor beta chain was found in a study of metastatic and nonmetastatic thyroid tumors. The CDR3 has 14 residues. Trimming left V 0 bases short and J 3 bases short, with 10 bases between. The germline gives CDR1 SGHRS, CDR2 YFSETQ. Not a single patient had been given any form of treatment at any point before undergoing thyroid surgery. TCRdb used MiXCR to call clones anew from the PCR reads. The sample has tens of thousands of clones, more than 25% seen once. This TCR was recovered from a male donor with papillary thyroid cancer or a benign thyroid nodule (not recorded which). Some clones in this sample may be carry-over from other donors' samples. The sample was blood. The chain joins TRBV5-1 to TRBJ2-7, with D perhaps matching TRBD1 (5 bases). CDR3: CASSLAVRVYEQYF. The CDR3 DNA reads TGCGCCAGCAGCTTGGCCGTCAGGGTCTACGAGCAGTACTTC.